This paragraph reports one TCR beta chain. Sequenced by immunoSEQ multiplex PCR; TCRdb stores in-frame clones only, minus some. The sample shows under 350,000 clones, 86% of them seen only once. The sample originates from a study of blood T cell repertoires in COVID-19. Study summary: Collection of acute and convalescent COVID-19 samples took place in the United States, Italy and Spain.

The specimen was PBMCs or T cells enriched from blood (not recorded which). The TCR originated in a woman aged 18-29 years who had recovered from COVID-19.

The CDR3, as DNA: TGTGCCAGCAGTTTCGACATTAGCAATCAGCCCCAGCATTTT. Translated: CASSFDISNQPQHF. The chain joins TRBV28 to TRBJ1-5; D gene uncertain. CDR3 size: 14 residues. Germline assignment: CDR1 MDHEN and CDR2 SYDVKM. The V and J ends lost 3 bases and 0 bases respectively, with 6 bases between them.